This passage covers 25 T cell receptor beta chains from one sample sequenced in a study of PD-1 blockade in classical Hodgkin lymphoma. Time point specified: cycle 4 day 1 (C4D1), after 6 weeks of nivolumab. Relapse after autologous stem cell transplantation occurred in every patient, and brentuximab vedotin exposure varied. Profiling relied on immunoSEQ multiplex PCR, and the TCRdb table lists in-frame clones only, not all of them. This table has about 44,000 clones, around 64% appearing once. This material consisted of peripheral blood mononuclear cells (PBMCs), taken before the fourth cycle of nivolumab. The receptors were sampled from a human donor with classical Hodgkin lymphoma.

The chain has TRBV4-3 and TRBJ2-3; D unclear. The CDR3 length is 14 residues. Trimming shortened V by 0 bases and J by 6 bases, and 10 bases separated the two germline ends. CDR1 is LGHNA and CDR2 is YSLEER in the germline V gene. The CDR3 loop reads CASSQDSRRDTQYF. CDR3 in DNA: TGCGCCAGCAGCCAAGATTCGAGGCGGGATACGCAGTATTTT.

The rearrangement links TRBV5-4 to TRBJ1-5; unclear D gene. Germline loops: CDR1 SGHNT, CDR2 YYREEE (reference sequence). V was trimmed by 4 bases and J by 2 bases, leaving 10 bases between them. The CDR3 length is 14 residues. The CDR3 bases are TGTGCCAGCAGCCCTCCTAGGGGCAATCAGCCCCAGCATTTT. Its translation: CASSPPRGNQPQHF.

The chain has TRBV7-9 and TRBJ2-7; 10 bases fit TRBD1. CDR3 length: 13 amino acids. In germline, CDR1 is SEHNR, CDR2 FQNEAQ (reference sequence). Trimming at V came to 5 bases and at J to 6 bases, leaving 4 bases not matched to a gene. In nucleotides, the CDR3 is TGTGCCAGCAGCGTGACAGGGGGCATCGAGCAGTACTTC. Amino acids: CASSVTGGIEQYF.

The rearrangement joins TRBV19 to TRBJ2-7; weak D call: TRBD1 (5 bases). The CDR3 has 14 residues. CDR1 and CDR2 from the germline V gene are LNHDA and SQIVND (reference sequence). Deletions cut 9 bases from V and 0 bases from J, with 15 bases between. The CDR3 protein is CASSKGLDSYEQYF. The CDR3 DNA reads TGTGCCAGCTCTAAGGGGCTAGACTCCTACGAGCAGTACTTC.

This rearrangement joins TRBV5-1 to TRBJ1-5, with D maybe TRBD1 (6 bases). This CDR3 region has 15 residues. Trimming removed 0 bases at V and 0 bases at J, with 7 bases between. Germline V CDR1 and CDR2: SGHRS, YFSETQ. The CDR3 DNA reads TGCGCCAGCAGCTTGGAGGGGGTTAGCAATCAGCCCCAGCATTTT. Its translation is CASSLEGVSNQPQHF.

The CDR3 sequence is CASSLTGLRNTEAFF. The CDR3, as DNA: TGCGCCAGCAGCTTGACGGGTTTGAGGAACACTGAAGCTTTCTTT. The gene calls are TRBV5-1 and TRBJ1-1; D ambiguous. Per the germline V gene, CDR1 is SGHRS and CDR2 is YFSETQ. The germline V and J ends were trimmed by 1 base and 1 base, with 11 bases remaining between them. CDR3 length: 15 residues.

The V and J genes are TRBV21-1 and TRBJ2-3; the D call of TRBD1 is as the table states it, not checked on the DNA. TRBV21-1 constitutes a pseudogene. The CDR3 is 17 amino acids. The CDR3 nucleotides read TGTGCCAGCAGCTCAAACGTAAGGGGCCCCCACCCAGATACGCAGTATTTT. Protein: CASSSNVRGPHPDTQYF.

The chain joins TRBV7-9 to TRBJ1-1; D possibly corresponds to TRBD1 (6 bases). V lost 5 bases and J 2 bases, leaving 15 bases between the germline ends. The length of the CDR3 is 15 residues. Germline CDR1 reads SEHNR; CDR2 reads FQNEAQ (reference sequence). CDR3 bases: TGTGCCAGCAGCCTAGACTGGGACACCAACACTGAAGCTTTCTTT. As protein: CASSLDWDTNTEAFF.

The sample holds one count of this clone. V is TRBV4-3 and J is TRBJ1-3; the D is unclear. This CDR3 region has 15 residues. The V end was cut by 4 bases, the J end by 2 bases, with 12 bases between. Germline lookup yields CDR1 LGHNA and CDR2 YSLEER. CDR3 bases: TGCGCCAGCAGCCCAGAAGTCGGAACTGGAAACACCATATATTTT. Protein: CASSPEVGTGNTIYF.

This chain links TRBV4-3 with TRBJ2-6, with D uncertain. There are 17 residues in the CDR3. The germline gives CDR1 LGHNA, CDR2 YSLEER. Deletions cut 0 bases from V and 0 bases from J, with 9 bases between. CDR3 residues: CASSQDSIRSGANVLTF. The CDR3 DNA reads TGCGCCAGCAGCCAAGATAGCATTCGCTCTGGGGCCAACGTCCTGACTTTC.

The CDR3 reads CASSGGRGGLSTGELFF. CDR3 in DNA: TGCGCCAGCAGCGGGGGACGGGGGGGGCTGAGCACCGGGGAGCTGTTTTTT. The genes are TRBV5-1 and TRBJ2-2, with 8 bases lining up with TRBD2. The CDR3 is 17 residues long. The V and J ends lost 4 bases and 4 bases, in that order; junction bases with no gene match: 12. CDR1 is SGHRS and CDR2 is YFSETQ in the germline V gene.

The CDR3 region is CASRGAGNQPQHF. Here the CDR3 DNA reads TGTGCCAGCAGGGGGGCGGGGAATCAGCCCCAGCATTTT. The chain has TRBV6-5 and TRBJ1-5, with D perhaps TRBD1 (6 bases). CDR1 and CDR2 from the germline V gene are MNHEY and SVGAGI. This CDR3 has 13 residues. Trimming cost V 6 bases and J 4 bases, with 10 bases left between them.

The chain has TRBV12-1 and TRBJ2-2; the listed D gene, TRBD2, was not tested against the DNA. TRBV12-1 is recorded as a pseudogene. This CDR3 contains 16 residues. The CDR3 coding sequence is TGTGCCAGCAGCTTTGTGTGGGAGACTGACACCGGGGAGCTGTTTTTT. Protein product: CASSFVWETDTGELFF.

This clone was detected only once. V is TRBV29-1 and J is TRBJ2-5, with D possibly matching TRBD2 (6 bases). This CDR3 spans 13 amino acids. The V end lost 2 bases, the J end lost 2 bases, and 9 bases lay between the germline ends. Germline V lookup: CDR1 SQVTM, CDR2 ANQGSEA. The CDR3 spells CSVEKRAQETQYF. CDR3 bases: TGCAGCGTTGAAAAGCGGGCGCAAGAGACCCAGTACTTC.

A remark on this clone: Other nucleotide sequences from this sample produce the same CDR3. This sequence joins TRBV30 and TRBJ2-6; TRBD2 is a possible D gene (7 bases). Per the germline V gene, CDR1 is GTSNPN and CDR2 is SVGIG (reference sequence). Deletions cut 5 bases from V and 8 bases from J, with 13 bases between. The CDR3 has 13 residues. The CDR3 is CAWGRGGPNVLTF. In DNA form, the CDR3 reads TGTGCCTGGGGGAGGGGGGGGCCCAACGTCCTGACTTTC.

The sample holds a few counts of this clone. This chain connects TRBV10-3 to TRBJ2-7; D perhaps matches TRBD1 (6 bases). The CDR3 loop spans 12 amino acids. Germline CDR1 ENHRY, CDR2 SYGVKD. Trimming took off 4 bases at V and 6 bases at J, with 10 bases between the two ends. The CDR3 coding sequence is TGTGCCATCAGTGGTTCAGGGGTCGAGCAGTACTTC. Amino acid sequence: CAISGSGVEQYF.

This clone was detected a few times. In the same sample, other DNA sequences code for this CDR3. The chain joins TRBV28 to TRBJ1-2, with TRBD1 matching 7 bases. After removal of 5 bases from V and 1 base from J, the junction contained 7 bases not matched to a gene. CDR1 is MDHEN, CDR2 SYDVKM, per germline. The CDR3 sequence is 15 residues long. The CDR3 loop reads CASSPPGQINYGYTF. CDR3 sequence (DNA): TGTGCCAGCAGTCCGCCGGGACAGATTAACTATGGCTACACCTTC.

The chain has TRBV5-8 and TRBJ2-1; D not certain. The V end lost 2 bases, the J end lost 5 bases, and 8 bases lay between the germline ends. The CDR3 runs to 13 residues. Germline values: CDR1 SGHTS, CDR2 YDEGEE. CDR3 residues: CASSFYSHNEQFF. The CDR3 region has the DNA TGTGCCAGCAGCTTTTACAGCCACAATGAGCAGTTCTTC.

The chain combines TRBV7-8 with TRBJ2-2; TRBD1 matches at 7 bases. Per germline, CDR1 SGHVS and CDR2 FQNEAQ. The CDR3 length is 17 residues. Trimming took 3 bases from V and 2 from J; bases not matched to a gene: 9. CDR3 DNA: TGTGCCAGCAGCTTCAGGGACAGCTTTTTTAACACCGGGGAGCTGTTTTTT. Translating gives CASSFRDSFFNTGELFF.

The chain combines TRBV13 with TRBJ2-5; unclear D gene. The CDR3 runs 14 residues. Germline loops: CDR1 PRHDT, CDR2 FYEKMQ (reference sequence). V was shortened by 3 bases and J by 5 bases, with 13 bases between the two germline ends. The CDR3 region has the DNA TGTGCCAGCAGCTTGTTTGAAGGGTGGGAGACCCAGTACTTC. Translated: CASSLFEGWETQYF.

The J gene is TRBJ1-6, the V gene TRBV18; D might be TRBD1 (5 bases). Trimming took 6 bases from V and 4 from J, leaving 16 bases between them. The CDR3 spans 16 residues. In germline, CDR1 is KGHSH, CDR2 LQKENI. The CDR3: CASSLDSSPYNSPLHF. The CDR3 bases are TGTGCCAGCTCCCTTGACAGCTCACCTTATAATTCACCCCTCCACTTT.

This clone was counted once. This rearrangement joins TRBV7-9 to TRBJ1-1; D not certain. V was cut by 1 base and J by 0 bases, with 6 bases left in between. Germline CDR1 is SEHNR and CDR2 is FQNEAQ (reference sequence). The length of the CDR3 is 14 residues. The CDR3 DNA follows: TGTGCCAGCAGCTTAGAGGTTATGAACACTGAAGCTTTCTTT. It encodes CASSLEVMNTEAFF.

The chain has TRBV5-1 and TRBJ2-2; TRBD2 agrees at 14 bases. CDR1 SGHRS and CDR2 YFSETQ come from the germline V gene. With V trimmed by 5 bases and J by 2 bases, 5 bases remained unmatched. CDR3 length equals 17 residues. The DNA for the CDR3 is TGCGCCAGCAGACGACTAGCGGGAGGGGTTAACACCGGGGAGCTGTTTTTT. Residues: CASRRLAGGVNTGELFF.

This clone was counted a few times. The chain recombines TRBV6-6 with TRBJ2-5; D gene ambiguous. Germline V gene lookup returns CDR1 MNHNY and CDR2 SVGAGI (reference sequence). V lost 1 base and J 4 bases, leaving 4 bases between the germline ends. The CDR3 spans 12 residues. The CDR3 DNA is TGTGCCAGCAGTTACTTGCGAGAGACCCAGTACTTC. Residues: CASSYLRETQYF.

The V and J genes are TRBV19 and TRBJ2-1; 7 bases line up with TRBD1. Looked up from germline, CDR1 is LNHDA and CDR2 is SQIVND (reference sequence). There are 16 residues in the CDR3. With V trimmed by 7 bases and J by 2 bases, 11 bases remained unmatched. In DNA form, the CDR3 reads TGTGCCAGTATGAGGTTGGGGACAGATCCCTACAATGAGCAGTTCTTC. It yields the protein CASMRLGTDPYNEQFF.